These 14 T cell receptor beta chains share one sample of origin, sequenced in a study of OX40 agonist ivuxolimab in advanced cancers. The table came from immunoSEQ multiplex PCR; TCRdb's copy has only in-frame clones and leaves some out. Of about 100,000 clones in the sample, roughly 91% were seen once. The sample was CD4+ or CD8+ T cells sorted from blood, taken in a trial of the OX40 agonist ivuxolimab. The receptors derive from an adult with an advanced solid tumor such as melanoma, head and neck, liver or kidney cancer.

The chain employs TRBV19 and TRBJ2-1, with 8 bases lining up with TRBD1. Losses at the gene ends were 9 bases for V and 0 bases for J; bases not matched to a gene: 1. The CDR3 is 13 amino acids. Germline V lookup: CDR1 LNHDA, CDR2 SQIVND (reference sequence). CDR3 region: CASGTGSYNEQFF. The CDR3 bases are TGTGCCAGCGGGACAGGCTCCTACAATGAGCAGTTCTTC. Complete variable domain (other parts from reference TRBV19 and TRBJ2-1): DGGITQSPKYLFRKEGQNVTLSCEQNLNHDAMYWYRQDPGQGLRLIYYSQIVNDFQKGDIAEGYSVSREKKESFPLTVTSAQKNPTAFYLCASGTGSYNEQFFGPGTRLTVL.

This clone showed up just once. J is TRBJ1-4 and V is TRBV7-8, with TRBD1 identical over 7 bases. From germline, CDR1 is SGHVS and CDR2 FQNEAQ. V was pared by 5 bases and J by 3 bases, with 3 bases of the junction left unmatched. This CDR3 spans 14 amino acids. The DNA for the CDR3 is TGTGCCAGCAGCCATACAGGGGCTAATGAAAAACTGTTTTTT. As protein: CASSHTGANEKLFF.

The chain is built from TRBV30 and TRBJ1-6; 8 bases are a match to TRBD1. The CDR3 covers 14 residues. The germline gives CDR1 GTSNPN, CDR2 SVGIG (reference sequence). With V trimmed by 2 bases and J by 7 bases, 4 bases remained unmatched. CDR3 bases: TGTGCCTGGAGTCCGGACAGGGTAAATTCACCCCTCCACTTT. Residues: CAWSPDRVNSPLHF.

The chain has TRBV7-2 and TRBJ2-3; a weak D match, TRBD2 (6 bases). The germline V gene encodes CDR1 SGHTA and CDR2 FQGNSA. There are 15 residues in the CDR3. The V gene lost 5 bases and the J gene lost 6 bases, with 18 bases spanning the gap. The CDR3 bases are TGTGCCAGCAGCCCCCGGGCGGGGCTTCACGATACGCAGTATTTT. The encoded protein is CASSPRAGLHDTQYF.

This clone was picked up one time. The chain has TRBV7-3 and TRBJ1-5; the D gene is possibly TRBD1 (6 bases). Looked up from germline, CDR1 is SGHTA and CDR2 is FQGTGA. With 3 bases removed from V and 7 bases from J, the gap between germline ends came to 13 bases. There are 14 residues in the CDR3. The CDR3 DNA follows: TGTGCCAGCAGCTTTCGGACAGCCTTACAGCCCCAGCATTTT. As protein: CASSFRTALQPQHF.

This chain uses TRBV5-8 with TRBJ1-5, with 10 bases matching TRBD1. Germline V CDR1 and CDR2: SGHTS, YDEGEE. J gave up 6 bases and V 3 bases, and 6 bases lay outside the gene matches. This CDR3 region has 15 residues. The CDR3 DNA is TGTGCCAGCAGCTCCCGGGACAGGGGCAGTCAGCCCCAGCATTTT. As protein: CASSSRDRGSQPQHF. Based on the CDR3 plus reference TRBV5-8 and TRBJ1-5, the full variable domain is EAGVTQSPTHLIKTRGQQATLRCSPISGHTSVYWYQQALGLGLQFLLWYDEGEERNRGNFPPRFSGRQFPNYSSELNVNALELEDSALYLCASSSRDRGSQPQHFGDGTRLSIL.

This chain joins TRBV5-1 and TRBJ2-1; maybe TRBD2 (6 bases). CDR1 and CDR2 from the germline V gene are SGHRS and YFSETQ. Trimming cost V 4 bases and J 3 bases, with 14 bases left between them. The length of the CDR3 is 15 residues. The DNA of the CDR3 is TGCGCCAGCAGCCTTAGCGGAATCGACTACAATGAGCAGTTCTTC. It codes for CASSLSGIDYNEQFF.

The chain is built from TRBV30 and TRBJ2-1; the match to TRBD1 covers 8 bases. Germline-derived CDR1 and CDR2 are GTSNPN and SVGIG (reference sequence). After removal of 2 bases from V and 0 bases from J, the junction contained 3 bases not matched to a gene. This CDR3 spans 15 amino acids. CDR3 sequence: CAWSMGTGSYNEQFF. CDR3 nucleotide sequence: TGTGCCTGGAGTATGGGGACAGGCTCCTACAATGAGCAGTTCTTC.

The chain combines TRBV5-1 with TRBJ2-3; 7 nucleotides agree with TRBD1. The trim removed 0 bases at V and 7 bases at J, leaving 2 bases unmatched. CDR1 SGHRS and CDR2 YFSETQ come from the germline V gene. This CDR3 has 13 amino acids. The CDR3 nucleotides read TGCGCCAGCAGCTTGGAGGGGGCGAATACGCAGTATTTT. Translating it yields CASSLEGANTQYF.

The genes are TRBV7-2 and TRBJ2-5; possible D gene TRBD2, 5 bases. The CDR3 is 14 residues long. Between the trimmed V and J ends, which lost 3 bases and 0 bases, there was a span of 8 bases. Germline CDR1 SGHTA, CDR2 FQGNSA. CDR3 coding DNA: TGTGCCAGCAGCTTGGCGGGTTACCAAGAGACCCAGTACTTC. Translation gives CASSLAGYQETQYF.

This chain uses TRBV5-1 with TRBJ1-1, with D maybe TRBD1 (5 bases). CDR3 length: 15 residues. Trimming cost V 6 bases and J 4 bases, with 19 bases left between them. Germline V CDR1 and CDR2: SGHRS, YFSETQ. CDR3 protein: CASTFGALGATEAFF. The CDR3 coding sequence is TGCGCCAGCACTTTTGGGGCCTTAGGGGCCACTGAAGCTTTCTTT.

V and J are TRBV28 and TRBJ2-7; 13 nucleotides agree with TRBD2. Trimming removed 6 bases from V and 0 bases from J; junction bases left unmatched: 5. The CDR3 runs to 16 residues. Germline V gene data show CDR1 as MDHEN and CDR2 as SYDVKM. The CDR3 bases are TGTGCCAGCAGCCGTGGACTAGCGGGGGACTCCTACGAGCAGTACTTC. The encoded protein is CASSRGLAGDSYEQYF.

The V and J genes are TRBV7-9 and TRBJ2-6; D gene ambiguous. Germline-derived CDR1 and CDR2 are SEHNR and FQNEAQ (reference sequence). With 7 bases removed from V and 4 bases from J, the gap between germline ends came to 8 bases. This CDR3 spans 13 amino acids. CDR3 sequence reads: CASIGSGANVLTF. Written as DNA, the CDR3 is TGTGCCAGCATAGGGTCCGGGGCCAACGTCCTGACTTTC.

This clone came up a few times. The genes are TRBV28 and TRBJ2-2; D is uncertain. The CDR3 length is 14 residues. Deletions cut 8 bases from V and 1 base from J, with 11 bases between. Germline V gives CDR1 MDHEN, CDR2 SYDVKM. The DNA of the CDR3 is TGTGCCAGCGCCCGTCCGGAGAACACCGGGGAGCTGTTTTTT. It yields the protein CASARPENTGELFF.